Given below is one TCR beta chain in context. The source of the sample is a study of STAT5B mutations in CD4+ large granular lymphocyte leukemia. Some clones are missing from TCRdb's copy, which holds only in-frame ones; the method was immunoSEQ multiplex PCR. The table records under 35,000 clones, 68% of them present only once. Germline lookup yields CDR1 SGHRS and CDR2 YFSETQ. This CDR3 has 18 amino acids. With V trimmed by 0 bases and J by 0 bases, 7 bases remained unmatched. The material sequenced was CD4+ T cells from blood buffy coats. The clonotype comes from a human donor in good health. The rearrangement joins TRBV5-1 to TRBJ1-3; TRBD1 matches 9 bases. CDR3 amino acids: CASSLGGGQGVSGNTIYF. The CDR3 region has the DNA TGCGCCAGCAGCTTGGGCGGGGGACAGGGCGTCTCTGGAAACACCATATATTTT.